The next 9 T cell receptor beta chains were all read from a single sample in a study of blood T cell repertoires in COVID-19. Assay: immunoSEQ multiplex PCR; the TCRdb copy retains only in-frame clones and omits some. This sample has approximately 440,000 clones, with roughly 87% found just once. Input material: PBMCs or T cells enriched from blood (not recorded which). The receptors derive from a woman in her late teens or twenties who had recovered from COVID-19.

The chain combines TRBV28 with TRBJ1-1; no reliable D call. V shed 9 bases and J shed 4 bases, with 21 bases lying between them. Looked up from germline, CDR1 is MDHEN and CDR2 is SYDVKM. This CDR3 has 15 amino acids. Here the CDR3 reads CASGVAGVGSTEAFF. The CDR3 DNA follows: TGTGCCAGTGGGGTAGCGGGCGTGGGGAGCACTGAAGCTTTCTTT.

The chain uses TRBV3-1 (or the pseudogene TRBV3-2) and TRBJ1-2; 10 bases line up with TRBD1. Germline assignment: CDR1 LGHDT and CDR2 YNNKEL (reference sequence). This CDR3 spans 16 amino acids. V lost 4 bases, J lost 6 bases, and 11 bases stayed unmatched. The CDR3 region is CASSLNAGQGMNGYTF. As DNA, the CDR3 is TGTGCCAGCAGCCTAAATGCGGGACAGGGGATGAATGGCTACACCTTC.

The chain recombines TRBV24-1 with TRBJ2-1; D is perhaps TRBD2 (5 bases). The CDR3 consists of 15 residues. V was shortened by 2 bases and J by 12 bases, with 19 bases between the two germline ends. Germline V gene data show CDR1 as KGHDR and CDR2 as SFDVKD. The CDR3: CATSDSTRVGERQFF. CDR3 DNA: TGTGCCACCAGTGATTCTACTAGGGTAGGAGAAAGGCAGTTCTTC.

The chain links TRBV30 to TRBJ2-7; possibly TRBD2 for D (7 bases). This CDR3 has 16 residues. The V end was cut by 4 bases, the J end by 3 bases, with 22 bases between. The germline V gene has CDR1 GTSNPN and CDR2 SVGIG (reference sequence). This chain's CDR3 is CAWTDARRGGVYEQYF. DNA of the CDR3: TGTGCCTGGACGGACGCCCGGCGAGGGGGGGTCTACGAGCAGTACTTC.

The chain combines TRBV30 with TRBJ2-7; 7 bases are a match to TRBD1. The J segment lost 6 bases and the V segment lost 1 base, leaving 15 bases of the junction unmatched. This CDR3 has 16 amino acids. CDR1 and CDR2 from the germline V gene are GTSNPN and SVGIG (reference sequence). This CDR3 is CAWSEIRPTGVSEQYF. For the CDR3, the DNA is TGTGCCTGGAGTGAAATTCGCCCAACAGGGGTAAGCGAGCAGTACTTC.

This clone has only one observation. The rearrangement uses TRBV7-2 and TRBJ2-3, with D perhaps TRBD2 (5 bases). Germline lookup yields CDR1 SGHTA and CDR2 FQGNSA. This CDR3 is 15 amino acids long. Deletions cut 1 base from V and 3 bases from J, with 11 bases between. Here the CDR3 DNA reads TGTGCCAGCAGCTTAGGAGGGAAGAGGACAGATACGCAGTATTTT. Its protein product is CASSLGGKRTDTQYF.

The V call is TRBV5-6, the J call TRBJ1-1, with D perhaps matching TRBD1 (5 bases). The germline V gene encodes CDR1 SGHDT and CDR2 YYEEEE. The CDR3 sequence is 16 residues long. Trimming took off 5 bases at V and 0 bases at J, with 17 bases between the two ends. This CDR3 is CASSPRGGTMNTEAFF. The CDR3 nucleotides are TGTGCCAGCAGTCCCCGGGGGGGGACGATGAACACTGAAGCTTTCTTT.

The chain carries TRBV5-1 and TRBJ2-3; maybe TRBD2 (5 bases). The CDR3 is 18 amino acids. CDR1 is SGHRS, CDR2 YFSETQ, per germline. The V gene lost 3 bases and the J gene lost 4 bases, with 24 bases spanning the gap. CDR3 nucleotide sequence: TGCGCCAGCAGCTATATGAGTTTCGATTTGGGGAGCGCAGATACGCAGTATTTT. This sequence encodes CASSYMSFDLGSADTQYF.

The chain joins TRBV11-2 to TRBJ2-7; D is undetermined. The CDR3 sequence is 14 residues long. In germline, CDR1 is SGHAT, CDR2 FQNNGV. The V and J ends lost 6 bases and 1 base respectively, with 13 bases between them. The CDR3 spells CASRSNVLSYEQYF. The CDR3 coding sequence is TGTGCCAGCAGATCTAACGTTTTATCCTACGAGCAGTACTTC.